The 9 T cell receptor beta chains in this list originate from one sample, sequenced in a study of blood T cell repertoires in COVID-19. Clones were sequenced by immunoSEQ multiplex PCR, and TCRdb holds only the in-frame ones, with some missing. The sample records 70,000 to 90,000 clones, 86% being singletons. Sequencing was done on a sample of peripheral blood. The receptors were sampled from a man over 45 with active COVID-19.

The V gene is TRBV4-3, the J gene TRBJ1-1; the D gene is possibly TRBD1 (5 bases). V gave up 0 bases and J gave up 3 bases, with 8 bases separating them. CDR3 length: 14 residues. Looked up from germline, CDR1 is LGHNA and CDR2 is YSLEER. The CDR3 region is CASSQDGGYTEAFF. The CDR3 coding sequence is TGCGCCAGCAGCCAAGATGGGGGGTACACTGAAGCTTTCTTT.

The chain joins TRBV25-1 to TRBJ2-2; 8 nucleotides match TRBD1. J gave up 2 bases and V 7 bases, and 3 bases lay outside the gene matches. Germline V gene lookup returns CDR1 MGHDK and CDR2 SYGVNS. This CDR3 has 14 amino acids. CDR3 residues: CASTGTGNTGELFF. As DNA, the CDR3 is TGTGCCAGCACCGGGACAGGAAACACCGGGGAGCTGTTTTTT.

This clone was counted between two and nine times. This rearrangement joins TRBV6-2 or TRBV6-3 to TRBJ1-5; 9 bases are a match to TRBD1. V lost 2 bases to trimming and J lost 10 bases; unmatched junction nucleotides: 3. CDR1 and CDR2 (germline): MNHEY, SVGEGT. This CDR3 contains 13 residues. The CDR3 DNA reads as TGTGCCAGCAGTTACACAGGGGGCGCACCCCAGCATTTT. It translates to CASSYTGGAPQHF.

For the CDR3, the DNA is TGTGCCAGCAGCCCTGCGGGGGGGAGCTCCTATAATTCACCCCTCCACTTT. This translates into CASSPAGGSSYNSPLHF. The V gene is TRBV7-2, the J gene TRBJ1-6; maybe TRBD1 (5 bases). Germline V lookup: CDR1 SGHTA, CDR2 FQGNSA. V was trimmed by 5 bases and J by 0 bases, leaving 14 bases between them. CDR3 length: 17 residues.

This chain links TRBV5-5 with TRBJ1-2; 12 bases fit TRBD1. The CDR3 is 17 residues long. With V trimmed by 0 bases and J by 5 bases, 8 bases remained unmatched. CDR1 and CDR2 from the germline V gene are SGHKS and YYEKEE (reference sequence). CDR3 sequence: CASSLEWGQGADYGYTF. The CDR3 coding sequence is TGTGCCAGCAGCTTGGAATGGGGACAGGGGGCAGATTATGGCTACACCTTC.

This clone has only one observation. The chain has TRBV15 and TRBJ2-7, with D unresolved. Trimming cost V 6 bases and J 0 bases, with 18 bases left between them. This CDR3 has 16 amino acids. CDR1 and CDR2 (germline): LNHNV, YYDKDF (reference sequence). DNA for the CDR3: TGTGCCACCAGGAGCCACGGCGGCCCTAACTCCTACGAGCAGTACTTC. Its translation is CATRSHGGPNSYEQYF. The variable domain in full, completed from reference TRBV15 and TRBJ2-7, reads DAMVIQNPRYQVTQFGKPVTLSCSQTLNHNVMYWYQQKSSQAPKLLFHYYDKDFNNEADTPDNFQSRRPNTSFCFLDIRSPGLGDTAMYLCATRSHGGPNSYEQYFGPGTRLTVT.

This rearrangement joins TRBV27 to TRBJ2-7; 7 bases agree with TRBD2. Per germline, CDR1 MNHEY and CDR2 SMNVEV (reference sequence). This CDR3 spans 14 amino acids. J lost 2 bases, V lost 5 bases, and 6 bases had no gene match. The chain's CDR3 is CASSGGDWTYEQYF. CDR3 nucleotides: TGTGCCAGCAGTGGGGGGGACTGGACCTACGAGCAGTACTTC.

The chain links TRBV5-1 to TRBJ2-3, with 14 bases identical to TRBD2. The CDR3 is 15 amino acids. With 4 bases clipped from V and 15 bases from J, the junction kept 13 bases outside the gene matches. Per germline, CDR1 SGHRS and CDR2 YFSETQ. The CDR3 coding sequence is TGCGCCAGCAGCCGAACCCTGACTAGCGGGGGGGCAGGATATTTT. It specifies CASSRTLTSGGAGYF. Filled out from reference TRBV5-1 and TRBJ2-3, the complete variable domain reads KAGVTQTPRYLIKTRGQQVTLSCSPISGHRSVSWYQQTPGQGLQFLFEYFSETQRNKGNFPGRFSGRQFSNSRSEMNVSTLELGDSALYLCASSRTLTSGGAGYFGPGTRLTVL.

The J gene is TRBJ2-1, the V gene TRBV12-3 or TRBV12-4; maybe TRBD1 (5 bases). This CDR3 has 13 residues. V shed 5 bases and J shed 4 bases, with 9 bases lying between them. CDR3 DNA sequence: TGTGCCAGCAGTCCGACAGCTTACAATGAGCAGTTCTTC. It is translated as CASSPTAYNEQFF.